This T cell receptor beta chain was captured by sequencing in a study of graft-versus-host responses after intestinal transplantation. TCRdb's copy holds only in-frame clones and misses some; the assay was immunoSEQ multiplex PCR. The table includes about 100,000 clones, 80% to 90% detected once. V shed 11 bases and J 2 bases; nucleotides not matched to a gene: 3. The length of the CDR3 is 11 residues. Germline CDR1 ENHRY, CDR2 SYGVKD. In the case of this clone: What it binds is unknown.

This TCR came from a human donor who was the organ donor for an intestinal transplant. V and J are TRBV10-3 and TRBJ2-7; 7 positions match TRBD1. The sample here was unstimulated CD4+ T cells sorted from spleen or lymph node cells, taken before transplant. CDR3 in DNA: TGTGCCGGAGGACAGGCCTACGAGCAGTACTTC. This sequence encodes CAGGQAYEQYF.